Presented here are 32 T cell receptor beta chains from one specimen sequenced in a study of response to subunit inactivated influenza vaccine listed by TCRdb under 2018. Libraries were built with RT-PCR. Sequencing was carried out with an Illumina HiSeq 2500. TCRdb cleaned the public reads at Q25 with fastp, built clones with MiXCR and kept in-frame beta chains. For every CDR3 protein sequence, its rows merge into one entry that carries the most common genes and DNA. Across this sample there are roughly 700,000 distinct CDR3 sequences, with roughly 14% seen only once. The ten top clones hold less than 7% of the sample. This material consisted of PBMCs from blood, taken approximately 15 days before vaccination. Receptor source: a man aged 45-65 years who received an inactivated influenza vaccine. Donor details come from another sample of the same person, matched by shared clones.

The CDR3 coding sequence is TGTGCCAGCAGCGTAGCCTCCTTCGCGGAAAAACTGTTTTTT. It codes for CASSVASFAEKLFF. The rearrangement uses TRBV9 and TRBJ1-4; D is unclear. From germline, CDR1 is SGDLS and CDR2 YYNGEE. Between the trimmed V and J ends, which lost 0 bases and 8 bases, there was a span of 11 bases. The CDR3 spans 14 residues. Together with reference TRBV9 and TRBJ1-4, the CDR3 gives the full variable domain: DSGVTQTPKHLITATGQRVTLRCSPRSGDLSVYWYQQSLDQGLQFLIQYYNGEERAKGNILERFSAQQFPDLHSELNLSSLELGDSALYFCASSVASFAEKLFFGSGTQLSVL.

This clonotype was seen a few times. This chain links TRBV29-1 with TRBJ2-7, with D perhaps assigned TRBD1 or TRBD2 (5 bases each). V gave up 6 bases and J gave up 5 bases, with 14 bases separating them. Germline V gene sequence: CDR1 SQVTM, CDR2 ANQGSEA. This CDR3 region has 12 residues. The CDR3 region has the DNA TGCAGCGTGGTCAGGGACCAGAACGAGCAGTACTTC. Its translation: CSVVRDQNEQYF.

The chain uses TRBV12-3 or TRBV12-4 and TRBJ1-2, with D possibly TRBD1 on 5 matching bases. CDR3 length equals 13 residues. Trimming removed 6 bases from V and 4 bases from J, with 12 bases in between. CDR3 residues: CASSRDGFYGYTF. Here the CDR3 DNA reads TGTGCCAGCAGCCGGGACGGATTCTATGGCTACACCTTC.

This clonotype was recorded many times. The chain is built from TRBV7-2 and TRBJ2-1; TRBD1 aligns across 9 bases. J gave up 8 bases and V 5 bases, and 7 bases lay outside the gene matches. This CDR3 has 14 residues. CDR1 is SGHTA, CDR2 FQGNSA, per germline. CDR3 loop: CASSPGWTGDEQFF. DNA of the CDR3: TGTGCCAGCAGCCCAGGATGGACAGGGGATGAGCAGTTCTTC.

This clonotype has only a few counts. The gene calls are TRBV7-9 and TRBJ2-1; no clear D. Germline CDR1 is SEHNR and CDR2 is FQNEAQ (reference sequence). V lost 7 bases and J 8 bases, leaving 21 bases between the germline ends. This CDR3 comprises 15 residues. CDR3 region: CASTKKVSVGDEQFF. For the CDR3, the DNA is TGTGCCAGCACCAAAAAGGTTTCGGTAGGCGATGAGCAGTTCTTC.

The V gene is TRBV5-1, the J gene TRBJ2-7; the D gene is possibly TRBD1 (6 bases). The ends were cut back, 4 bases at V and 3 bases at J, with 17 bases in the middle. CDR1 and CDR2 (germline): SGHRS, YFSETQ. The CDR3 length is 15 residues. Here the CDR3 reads CASSPVGQGNYEQYF. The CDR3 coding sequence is TGCGCCAGCAGCCCGGTTGGGCAGGGGAACTACGAGCAGTACTTC.

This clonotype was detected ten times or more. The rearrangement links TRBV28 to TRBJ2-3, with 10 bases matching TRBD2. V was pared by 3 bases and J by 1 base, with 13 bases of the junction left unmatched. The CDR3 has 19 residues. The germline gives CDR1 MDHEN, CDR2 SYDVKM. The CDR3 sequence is CASSFLISPGTSGTDTQYF. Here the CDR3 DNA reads TGTGCCAGCAGTTTCCTGATATCCCCCGGGACTAGCGGCACAGATACGCAGTATTTT.

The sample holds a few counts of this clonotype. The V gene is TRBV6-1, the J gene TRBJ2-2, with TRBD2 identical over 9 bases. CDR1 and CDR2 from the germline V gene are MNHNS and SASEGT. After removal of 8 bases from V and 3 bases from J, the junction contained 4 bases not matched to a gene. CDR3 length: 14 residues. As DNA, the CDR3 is TGTGCCAGCGGGGCGGGGGGGTACACCGGGGAGCTGTTTTTT. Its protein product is CASGAGGYTGELFF.

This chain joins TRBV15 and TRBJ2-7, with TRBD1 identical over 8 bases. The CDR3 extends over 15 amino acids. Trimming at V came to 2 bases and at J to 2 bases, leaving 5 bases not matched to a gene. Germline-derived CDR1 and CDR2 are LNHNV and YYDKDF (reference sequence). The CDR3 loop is CATSRTGTGPYEQYF. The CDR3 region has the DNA TGTGCCACCAGCAGAACAGGGACAGGACCCTACGAGCAGTACTTC. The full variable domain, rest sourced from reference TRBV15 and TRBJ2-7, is DAMVIQNPRYQVTQFGKPVTLSCSQTLNHNVMYWYQQKSSQAPKLLFHYYDKDFNNEADTPDNFQSRRPNTSFCFLDIRSPGLGDTAMYLCATSRTGTGPYEQYFGPGTRLTVT.

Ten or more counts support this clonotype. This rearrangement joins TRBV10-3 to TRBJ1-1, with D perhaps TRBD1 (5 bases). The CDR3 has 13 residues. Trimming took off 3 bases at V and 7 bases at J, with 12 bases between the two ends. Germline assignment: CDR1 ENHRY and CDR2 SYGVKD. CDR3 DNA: TGTGCCATCAGTGACCGCCAGGGTCTTGAAGCTTTCTTT. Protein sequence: CAISDRQGLEAFF.

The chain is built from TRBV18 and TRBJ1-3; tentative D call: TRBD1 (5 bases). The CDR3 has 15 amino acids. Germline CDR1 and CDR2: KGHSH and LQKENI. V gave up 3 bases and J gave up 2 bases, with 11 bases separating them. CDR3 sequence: CASSPIPGTGNTIYF. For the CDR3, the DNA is TGTGCCAGCTCACCTATCCCAGGGACTGGAAACACCATATATTTT.

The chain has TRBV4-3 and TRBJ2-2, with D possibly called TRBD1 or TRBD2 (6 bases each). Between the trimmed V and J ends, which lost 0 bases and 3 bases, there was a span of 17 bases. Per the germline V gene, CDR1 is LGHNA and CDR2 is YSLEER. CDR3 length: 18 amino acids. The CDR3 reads CASSQEQSGAGDTGELFF. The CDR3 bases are TGCGCCAGCAGCCAAGAGCAGTCGGGGGCAGGTGACACCGGGGAGCTGTTTTTT.

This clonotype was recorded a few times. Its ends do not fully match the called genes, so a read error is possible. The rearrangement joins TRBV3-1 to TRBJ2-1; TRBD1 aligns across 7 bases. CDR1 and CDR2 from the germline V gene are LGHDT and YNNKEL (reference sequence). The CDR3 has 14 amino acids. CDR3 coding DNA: TGTGCCAGCAGCCCTTCAACTTGGACAGGCCGATCGGTCTTC. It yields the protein CASSPSTWTGRSVF.

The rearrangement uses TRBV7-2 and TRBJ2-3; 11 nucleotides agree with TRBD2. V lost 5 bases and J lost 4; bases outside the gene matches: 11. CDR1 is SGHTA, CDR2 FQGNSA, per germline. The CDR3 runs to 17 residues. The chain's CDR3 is CASSGSGGDSWADTQYF. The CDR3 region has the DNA TGTGCCAGCAGCGGTAGCGGGGGGGATTCCTGGGCAGATACGCAGTATTTT.

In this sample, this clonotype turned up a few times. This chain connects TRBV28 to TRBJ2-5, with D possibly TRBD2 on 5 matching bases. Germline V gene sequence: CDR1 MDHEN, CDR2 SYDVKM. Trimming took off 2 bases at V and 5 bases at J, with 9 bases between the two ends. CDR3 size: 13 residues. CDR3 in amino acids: CASSLRGHETQYF. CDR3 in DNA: TGTGCCAGCAGTTTACGCGGGCACGAGACCCAGTACTTC.

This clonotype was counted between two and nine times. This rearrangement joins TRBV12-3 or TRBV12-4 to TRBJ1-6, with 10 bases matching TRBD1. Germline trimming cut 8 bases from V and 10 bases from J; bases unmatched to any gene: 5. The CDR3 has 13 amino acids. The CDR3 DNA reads TGTGCCAGCCGGGACAGGGGCGGGTCACCCCTCCACTTT. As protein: CASRDRGGSPLHF.

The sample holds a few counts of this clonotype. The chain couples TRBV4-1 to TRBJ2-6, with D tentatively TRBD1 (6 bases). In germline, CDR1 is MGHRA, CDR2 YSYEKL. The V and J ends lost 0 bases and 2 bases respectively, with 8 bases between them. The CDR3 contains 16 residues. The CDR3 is CASSQEHRAGANVLTF. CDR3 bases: TGCGCCAGCAGCCAAGAGCACAGGGCTGGGGCCAACGTCCTGACTTTC.

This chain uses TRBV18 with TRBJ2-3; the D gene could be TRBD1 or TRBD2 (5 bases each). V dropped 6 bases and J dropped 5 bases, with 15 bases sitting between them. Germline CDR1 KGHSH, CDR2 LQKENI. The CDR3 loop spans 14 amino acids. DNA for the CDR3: TGTGCCAGCTCCGTCGAGAGGGGCGGAGATACGCAGTATTTT. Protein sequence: CASSVERGGDTQYF.

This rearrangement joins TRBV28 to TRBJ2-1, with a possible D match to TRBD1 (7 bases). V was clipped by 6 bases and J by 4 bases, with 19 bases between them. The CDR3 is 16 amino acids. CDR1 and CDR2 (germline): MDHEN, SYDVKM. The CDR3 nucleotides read TGTGCCAGCAGCCTCGGTCCCAGGGGGGCATACAATGAGCAGTTCTTC. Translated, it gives CASSLGPRGAYNEQFF. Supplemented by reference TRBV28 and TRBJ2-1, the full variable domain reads DVKVTQSSRYLVKRTGEKVFLECVQDMDHENMFWYRQDPGLGLRLIYFSYDVKMKEKGDIPEGYSVSREKKERFSLILESASTNQTSMYLCASSLGPRGAYNEQFFGPGTRLTVL.

The CDR3: CSAPAGANYGYTF. For the CDR3, the DNA is TGCAGTGCTCCCGCGGGGGCTAACTATGGCTACACCTTC. V gene TRBV20-1 combines with J gene TRBJ1-2; D perhaps matches TRBD1 (5 bases). V lost 5 bases, J lost 0 bases, and 10 bases lay in between. The CDR3 consists of 13 residues. Germline-derived CDR1 and CDR2 are DFQATT and SNEGSKA (reference sequence).

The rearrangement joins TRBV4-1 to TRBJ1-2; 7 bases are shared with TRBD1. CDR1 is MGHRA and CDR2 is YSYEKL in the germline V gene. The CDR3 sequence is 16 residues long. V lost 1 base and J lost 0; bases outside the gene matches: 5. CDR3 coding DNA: TGCGCCAGCAGCCAAGTGGCGGACAGGCCTAACTATGGCTACACCTTC. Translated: CASSQVADRPNYGYTF.

CDR3 DNA sequence: TGCAGTGCCCCCGGGACTAGCGGGAGGGCCGGGGACAATGAGCAGTTCTTC. Translated: CSAPGTSGRAGDNEQFF. The gene calls are TRBV20-1 and TRBJ2-1; the match to TRBD2 covers 16 bases. This CDR3 is 17 amino acids long. Germline CDR1 DFQATT, CDR2 SNEGSKA (reference sequence). J lost 5 bases, V lost 6 bases, and 10 bases had no gene match.

CDR3 DNA: TGTGCCAGCAGTGGCGGGAGTAGGTATGAGCAGTTCTTC. Translated: CASSGGSRYEQFF. V and J are TRBV25-1 and TRBJ2-1, with 7 bases matching TRBD2. This CDR3 contains 13 residues. Per germline, CDR1 MGHDK and CDR2 SYGVNS. The V segment lost 4 bases and the J segment 8 bases; nucleotides outside the gene matches: 5. The full variable domain, rest sourced from reference TRBV25-1 and TRBJ2-1, is EADIYQTPRYLVIGTGKKITLECSQTMGHDKMYWYQQDPGMELHLIHYSYGVNSTEKGDLSSESTVSRIRTEHFPLTLESARPSHTSQYLCASSGGSRYEQFFGPGTRLTVL.

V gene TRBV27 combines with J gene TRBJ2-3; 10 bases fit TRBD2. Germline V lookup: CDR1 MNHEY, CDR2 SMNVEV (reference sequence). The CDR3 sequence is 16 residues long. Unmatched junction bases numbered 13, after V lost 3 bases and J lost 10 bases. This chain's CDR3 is CASSFLGLAGGGAQYF. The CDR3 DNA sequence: TGTGCCAGCAGTTTCCTCGGTTTAGCGGGAGGTGGGGCGCAGTATTTT.

The CDR3 reads CASSNNDRGVAEQYF. CDR3 nucleotide sequence: TGTGCCAGCAGCAACAACGACAGGGGAGTAGCCGAGCAGTACTTC. The chain carries TRBV7-9 and TRBJ2-7, with 8 nucleotides matching TRBD1. The germline CDR1 and CDR2 sequences are SEHNR and FQNEAQ (reference sequence). The length of the CDR3 is 15 residues. J lost 6 bases, V lost 5 bases, and 12 bases had no gene match.

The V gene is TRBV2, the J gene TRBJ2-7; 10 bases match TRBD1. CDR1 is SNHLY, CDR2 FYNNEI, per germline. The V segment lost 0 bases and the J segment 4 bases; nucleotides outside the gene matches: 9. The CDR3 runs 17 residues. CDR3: CASSEALWGTGVYEQYF. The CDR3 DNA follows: TGTGCCAGCAGTGAAGCGCTTTGGGGGACAGGGGTATACGAGCAGTACTTC.

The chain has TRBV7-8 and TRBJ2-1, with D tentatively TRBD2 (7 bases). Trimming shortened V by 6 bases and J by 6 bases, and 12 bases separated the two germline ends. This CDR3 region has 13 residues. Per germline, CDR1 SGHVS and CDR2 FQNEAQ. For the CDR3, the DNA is TGTGCCAGCAGGGGGGGGCTTCCCAATGAGCAGTTCTTC. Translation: CASRGGLPNEQFF.

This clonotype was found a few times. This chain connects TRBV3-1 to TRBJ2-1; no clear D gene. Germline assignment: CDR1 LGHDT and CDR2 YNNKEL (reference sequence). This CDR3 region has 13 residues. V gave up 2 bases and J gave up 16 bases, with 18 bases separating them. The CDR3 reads CASSQRYGAGRFF. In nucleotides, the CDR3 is TGTGCCAGCAGCCAAAGATATGGCGCCGGTCGCTTCTTC.

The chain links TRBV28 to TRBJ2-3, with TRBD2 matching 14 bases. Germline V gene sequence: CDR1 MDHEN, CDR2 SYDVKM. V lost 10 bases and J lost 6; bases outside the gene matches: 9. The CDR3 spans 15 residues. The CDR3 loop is CAIRGLAGAPDTQYF. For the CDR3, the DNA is TGTGCCATACGGGGACTAGCGGGAGCCCCGGATACGCAGTATTTT.

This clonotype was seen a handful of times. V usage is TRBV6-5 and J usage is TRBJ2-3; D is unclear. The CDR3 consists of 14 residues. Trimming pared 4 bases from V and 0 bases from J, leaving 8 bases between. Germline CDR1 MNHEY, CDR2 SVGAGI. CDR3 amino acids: CASSSAESTDTQYF. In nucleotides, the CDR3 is TGTGCCAGCAGTTCTGCGGAGAGCACAGATACGCAGTATTTT.

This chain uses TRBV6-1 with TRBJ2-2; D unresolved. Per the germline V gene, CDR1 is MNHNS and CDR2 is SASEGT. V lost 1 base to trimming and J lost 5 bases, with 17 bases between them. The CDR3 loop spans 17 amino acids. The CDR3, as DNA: TGTGCCAGCAGTGAAGAGGTAAAGGGTGTGAGGACCGGGGAGCTGTTTTTT. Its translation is CASSEEVKGVRTGELFF.

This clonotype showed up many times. CDR3 sequence: CASSGDGTVSYEQYF. DNA for the CDR3: TGCGCCAGCAGCGGAGACGGGACAGTCTCCTACGAGCAGTACTTC. The chain carries TRBV5-1 and TRBJ2-7; 7 bases line up with TRBD1. This CDR3 is 15 amino acids long. Trimming took 4 bases from V and 0 from J; bases not matched to a gene: 7. Looked up from germline, CDR1 is SGHRS and CDR2 is YFSETQ.